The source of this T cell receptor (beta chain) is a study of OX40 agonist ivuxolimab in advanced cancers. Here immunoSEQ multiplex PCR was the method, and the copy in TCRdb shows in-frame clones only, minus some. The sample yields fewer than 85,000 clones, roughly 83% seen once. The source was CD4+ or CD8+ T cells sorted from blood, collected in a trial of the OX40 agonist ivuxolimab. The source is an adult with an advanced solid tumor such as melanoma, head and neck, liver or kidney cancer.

The CDR3 DNA follows: TGTGCCAGCAGTTACTCCCCGCGGGGGGGCGAAAAGACCCAGTACTTC. Translation: CASSYSPRGGEKTQYF. The V gene is TRBV6-5, the J gene TRBJ2-5; 9 positions agree with TRBD2. J was trimmed by 6 bases and V by 0 bases; bases with no gene match: 8. CDR3 length: 16 residues. Germline V gene lookup returns CDR1 MNHEY and CDR2 SVGAGI.